Each of the 30 T cell receptor beta chains below was sequenced from the same sample in a study of cytomegalovirus exposure and HLA in healthy donors. Use of 60 Vbeta and 13 Jbeta primers characterized the PCR. TCRdb's table, derived via immunoSEQ multiplex PCR, lists solely in-frame clones and lacks some. Of 85,000 to 120,000 clones in the sample, about 64% are singletons; the top ten hold about 2.8%. Sequenced sample: PBMCs. The receptor source for this set is a female donor in good health and CMV-seronegative.

The rearrangement links TRBV19 to TRBJ2-7; D might be TRBD1 (5 bases). V was cut by 3 bases and J by 5 bases, with 11 bases left in between. Germline CDR1 reads LNHDA; CDR2 reads SQIVND (reference sequence). The CDR3 covers 13 residues. CDR3 DNA sequence: TGTGCCAGTAGTATTACAGGAACCCACGAGCAGTACTTC. Its protein product is CASSITGTHEQYF. Based on the CDR3 plus reference TRBV19 and TRBJ2-7, the full variable domain is DGGITQSPKYLFRKEGQNVTLSCEQNLNHDAMYWYRQDPGQGLRLIYYSQIVNDFQKGDIAEGYSVSREKKESFPLTVTSAQKNPTAFYLCASSITGTHEQYFGPGTRLTVT.

V gene TRBV9 combines with J gene TRBJ2-1; TRBD2 is a possible D gene (5 bases). V gave up 2 bases and J gave up 6 bases, with 18 bases separating them. The germline V gene encodes CDR1 SGDLS and CDR2 YYNGEE. This CDR3 is built from 16 residues. The CDR3 reads CASSVRRTDEVNEQFF. In DNA, the CDR3 is TGTGCCAGCAGCGTTCGGAGGACGGACGAAGTCAATGAGCAGTTCTTC.

This clone was detected once. The chain links TRBV7-2 to TRBJ2-1; weak D call: TRBD1 (6 bases). The CDR3 spans 12 residues. V was shortened by 5 bases and J by 12 bases, with 14 bases between the two germline ends. Germline values: CDR1 SGHTA, CDR2 FQGNSA. The CDR3 DNA is TGTGCCAGCAGCCAGGACCAAGGGGGGCAGTTCTTC. It translates to CASSQDQGGQFF.

This clone has just one count. The chain is built from TRBV7-2 and TRBJ2-7, with D maybe TRBD2 (5 bases). CDR1 and CDR2 from the germline V gene are SGHTA and FQGNSA. The ends were cut back, 1 base at V and 2 bases at J, with 12 bases in the middle. The CDR3 totals 15 residues. The CDR3 DNA follows: TGTGCCAGCAGCTTAGGGAGGACGGTGCCCTACGAGCAGTACTTC. Protein: CASSLGRTVPYEQYF. Combining the CDR3 with reference TRBV7-2 and TRBJ2-7 gives the whole variable domain GAGVSQSPSNKVTEKGKDVELRCDPISGHTALYWYRQSLGQGLEFLIYFQGNSAPDKSGLPSDRFSAERTGGSVSTLTIQRTQQEDSAVYLCASSLGRTVPYEQYFGPGTRLTVT.

The chain combines TRBV5-1 with TRBJ2-1, with 15 positions matching TRBD2. Per germline, CDR1 SGHRS and CDR2 YFSETQ. The CDR3 length is 18 residues. V was pared by 3 bases and J by 2 bases, with 6 bases of the junction left unmatched. CDR3 protein: CASSSLGTSGRTYNEQFF. DNA of the CDR3: TGCGCCAGCAGCTCCCTGGGGACTAGCGGGAGGACCTACAATGAGCAGTTCTTC.

This chain connects TRBV6-5 to TRBJ2-5; 9 bases are a match to TRBD2. The J call may not be correct, given that the DNA end is closer to TRBJ2-7. This CDR3 is 14 amino acids long. Germline values: CDR1 MNHEY, CDR2 SVGAGI. The CDR3 bases are TGTGCCAGCAGCCTAGCGGGAACTTCCTACGAGCAGTACTTC. Its translation is CASSLAGTSYEQYF.

This sequence joins TRBV12-5 and TRBJ2-7; TRBD2 matches at 9 bases. Trimming cost V 6 bases and J 1 base; bases outside gene matches: 13. Germline assignment: CDR1 LGHNT and CDR2 FRNRAP. This CDR3 comprises 17 residues. CDR3 protein: CASGPLPGLATSYEQYF. The CDR3 DNA sequence: TGTGCTAGTGGCCCCCTCCCGGGACTAGCCACTTCCTACGAGCAGTACTTC.

V usage is TRBV7-9 and J usage is TRBJ2-1; D is perhaps TRBD2 (6 bases). This CDR3 has 16 amino acids. The germline V and J ends were trimmed by 2 bases and 5 bases, with 16 bases remaining between them. CDR1 SEHNR and CDR2 FQNEAQ come from the germline V gene (reference sequence). The CDR3 protein is CASSLFSGSGNNEQFF. The DNA of the CDR3 is TGTGCCAGCAGCTTATTTTCGGGTAGCGGCAACAATGAGCAGTTCTTC.

The chain has TRBV6-4 and TRBJ2-1; 8 positions match TRBD2. The V and J ends lost 5 bases and 4 bases, in that order; junction bases with no gene match: 10. The germline gives CDR1 MRHNA, CDR2 SNTAGT. The CDR3 length is 16 residues. CDR3 DNA sequence: TGTGCCAGCAGTACGGAGTGGGGCGGGGGGTACAATGAGCAGTTCTTC. This translates into CASSTEWGGGYNEQFF.

This rearrangement joins TRBV5-8 to TRBJ1-1; 9 positions match TRBD1. CDR1 SGHTS and CDR2 YDEGEE come from the germline V gene. CDR3 length: 14 residues. V shed 5 bases, J shed 4 bases, and the junction held 6 bases outside the gene matches. CDR3 region: CASSAGTGRTEAFF. CDR3 in DNA: TGTGCCAGCAGTGCCGGGACAGGGCGCACTGAAGCTTTCTTT.

The chain is built from TRBV19 and TRBJ2-3; tentatively, D is TRBD1 (6 bases). The CDR3 contains 19 residues. V gave up 0 bases and J gave up 1 base, with 20 bases separating them. The germline V gene has CDR1 LNHDA and CDR2 SQIVND (reference sequence). Here the CDR3 reads CASSIDHGSVAGGTDTQYF. In nucleotides, the CDR3 is TGTGCCAGTAGTATAGATCATGGCAGTGTGGCAGGGGGCACAGATACGCAGTATTTT.

The chain carries TRBV9 and TRBJ2-1, with 9 positions matching TRBD2. J lost 10 bases, V lost 0 bases, and 11 bases had no gene match. The CDR3 covers 16 residues. The germline gives CDR1 SGDLS, CDR2 YYNGEE. The CDR3 DNA is TGTGCCAGCAGCGTAGGTCCCTCAGCGGGAGGACTCGAGCAGTTCTTC. It codes for CASSVGPSAGGLEQFF.

This clone showed up just once. The rearrangement uses TRBV5-1 and TRBJ2-2, with no clear D. CDR3 length: 14 residues. Germline CDR1 SGHRS, CDR2 YFSETQ. Trimming cost V 0 bases and J 2 bases, with 5 bases left between them. The DNA of the CDR3 is TGCGCCAGCAGCTTGGTTGGCAACACCGGGGAGCTGTTTTTT. Encoded protein: CASSLVGNTGELFF.

The gene calls are TRBV6-4 and TRBJ1-5, with 9 bases aligning to TRBD1. The V segment lost 3 bases and the J segment 6 bases; nucleotides outside the gene matches: 12. CDR3 length: 17 residues. Germline V lookup: CDR1 MRHNA, CDR2 SNTAGT. Here the CDR3 reads CASSDGDRVVCGQPQHF. DNA of the CDR3: TGTGCCAGCAGTGATGGGGACAGGGTGGTATGTGGTCAGCCCCAGCATTTT.

DNA of the CDR3: TGTGCCAGCGGGGACAGGGGTACTGTGAAGACCCAGTACTTC. This translates into CASGDRGTVKTQYF. The chain carries TRBV28 and TRBJ2-5; the match to TRBD1 covers 10 bases. J lost 6 bases, V lost 8 bases, and 9 bases had no gene match. The CDR3 is made up of 14 amino acids. The germline V gene encodes CDR1 MDHEN and CDR2 SYDVKM.

The rearrangement joins TRBV19 to TRBJ2-1, with 8 bases that match TRBD2. The CDR3 is made up of 15 amino acids. J gave up 8 bases and V 9 bases, and 15 bases lay outside the gene matches. The germline V gene encodes CDR1 LNHDA and CDR2 SQIVND (reference sequence). In nucleotides, the CDR3 is TGTGCCAGCCTCCCCTCAGCGGGAGTCAGCCATGAGCAGTTCTTC. Translation: CASLPSAGVSHEQFF.

V gene TRBV28 combines with J gene TRBJ2-3; the match to TRBD2 covers 11 bases. Germline lookup yields CDR1 MDHEN and CDR2 SYDVKM. J lost 1 base, V lost 6 bases, and 15 bases had no gene match. The CDR3 has 19 residues. Here the CDR3 reads CASRAGIAGGPARTDTQYF. Here the CDR3 DNA reads TGTGCCAGCAGAGCCGGGATAGCGGGAGGGCCCGCCCGCACAGATACGCAGTATTTT.

The chain recombines TRBV18 with TRBJ2-1; D perhaps matches TRBD2 (6 bases). The CDR3 contains 16 residues. Trimming left V 4 bases short and J 0 bases short, with 13 bases between. Germline assignment: CDR1 KGHSH and CDR2 LQKENI. The CDR3 region has the DNA TGTGCCAGCTCACTCGGGAGTAGTCCCTCCTACAATGAGCAGTTCTTC. Translated, it gives CASSLGSSPSYNEQFF. Drawing the rest from reference TRBV18 and TRBJ2-1, the complete variable domain is NAGVMQNPRHLVRRRGQEARLRCSPMKGHSHVYWYRQLPEEGLKFMVYLQKENIIDESGMPKERFSAEFPKEGPSILRIQQVVRGDSAAYFCASSLGSSPSYNEQFFGPGTRLTVL.

The chain combines TRBV11-2 with TRBJ2-7, with 8 bases matching TRBD1. V dropped 4 bases and J dropped 3; count of bases not matched to a gene: 5. The CDR3 is 14 residues long. CDR1 and CDR2 from the germline V gene are SGHAT and FQNNGV. CDR3 DNA: TGTGCCAGCAGCTCATTAACAGGGGGCTACGAGCAGTACTTC. Its protein product is CASSSLTGGYEQYF.

The V gene is TRBV4-2, the J gene TRBJ2-3; 12 bases align to TRBD2. Germline lookup yields CDR1 LGHNA and CDR2 YNFKEQ. The CDR3 loop spans 16 amino acids. Unmatched junction bases numbered 5, after V lost 4 bases and J lost 3 bases. CDR3 coding DNA: TGTGCCAGCAGCCTACAACTAGCGGGAGGAACAGATACGCAGTATTTT. This encodes CASSLQLAGGTDTQYF.

The genes are TRBV5-1 and TRBJ2-7; D ambiguous. This CDR3 contains 16 residues. Trimming removed 0 bases at V and 1 base at J, with 14 bases between. Germline V lookup: CDR1 SGHRS, CDR2 YFSETQ. The CDR3 DNA is TGCGCCAGCAGCTTGGACGGGTACCCAATTTCCTACGAGCAGTACTTC. It is translated as CASSLDGYPISYEQYF.

This chain joins TRBV7-8 and TRBJ2-7; 8 positions agree with TRBD2. The CDR3 runs 14 residues. With V trimmed by 3 bases and J by 6 bases, 7 bases remained unmatched. Germline V gives CDR1 SGHVS, CDR2 FQNEAQ. For the CDR3, the DNA is TGTGCCAGCAGCTTCTCACCGGGGGGGCCCGAGCAGTACTTC. Amino acids: CASSFSPGGPEQYF.

The chain has TRBV30 and TRBJ2-7; TRBD2 matches at 7 bases. This CDR3 region has 15 residues. Germline CDR1 GTSNPN, CDR2 SVGIG (reference sequence). V dropped 3 bases and J dropped 6; count of bases not matched to a gene: 14. CDR3 in amino acids: CAWRTRESLLGEQYF. CDR3 coding DNA: TGTGCCTGGAGGACGCGGGAGAGCCTTCTCGGCGAGCAGTACTTC.

In this sample, this clone turned up once. The CDR3 DNA reads TGTGCCAGCAGCCGGGACTCAGAGACCCAGTACTTC. This encodes CASSRDSETQYF. V is TRBV9 and J is TRBJ2-5; perhaps TRBD2 as D (6 bases). The CDR3 extends over 12 amino acids. Per the germline V gene, CDR1 is SGDLS and CDR2 is YYNGEE. Trimming pared 4 bases from V and 4 bases from J, leaving 8 bases between.

The chain recombines TRBV19 with TRBJ2-7, with 7 bases matching TRBD2. V dropped 4 bases and J dropped 8; count of bases not matched to a gene: 17. This CDR3 has 16 amino acids. Looked up from germline, CDR1 is LNHDA and CDR2 is SQIVND (reference sequence). Here the CDR3 reads CASSNSGTTITGKQYF. The CDR3 DNA follows: TGTGCCAGTAGTAATTCCGGGACTACTATTACCGGGAAGCAGTACTTC.

V gene TRBV15 combines with J gene TRBJ2-1, with TRBD2 identical over 11 bases. Germline V CDR1 and CDR2: LNHNV, YYDKDF (reference sequence). V dropped 1 base and J dropped 7; count of bases not matched to a gene: 3. The CDR3 has 15 amino acids. The DNA of the CDR3 is TGTGCCACCAGCAGAGTAGGGACTAGCGGTAATGAGCAGTTCTTC. Amino acids: CATSRVGTSGNEQFF. The full variable domain, its missing parts supplied by reference TRBV15 and TRBJ2-1, is DAMVIQNPRYQVTQFGKPVTLSCSQTLNHNVMYWYQQKSSQAPKLLFHYYDKDFNNEADTPDNFQSRRPNTSFCFLDIRSPGLGDTAMYLCATSRVGTSGNEQFFGPGTRLTVL.

The chain employs TRBV23-1 and TRBJ1-4, with D perhaps matching TRBD1 (5 bases). TRBV23-1 counts as an open reading frame of uncertain function. This CDR3 comprises 14 residues. Trimming removed 8 bases from V and 7 bases from J, with 17 bases in between. Here the CDR3 reads CASPPDPRGEKLFF. CDR3 in DNA: TGCGCCAGCCCGCCCGACCCTAGGGGTGAAAAACTGTTTTTT.

The chain combines TRBV7-9 with TRBJ2-3; D is ambiguous. The ends were cut back, 3 bases at V and 6 bases at J, with 13 bases in the middle. The germline V gene encodes CDR1 SEHNR and CDR2 FQNEAQ (reference sequence). CDR3 length: 14 residues. DNA for the CDR3: TGTGCCAGCAGCTTGAACTTGCACGCGGATACGCAGTATTTT. Encoded protein: CASSLNLHADTQYF.

This clone occurred a few times. This chain uses TRBV19 with TRBJ2-3; 7 bases are shared with TRBD1. CDR3 length equals 14 residues. V trimming: 4 bases; J trimming: 4 bases; junction bases outside the gene matches: 5. Germline CDR1 reads LNHDA; CDR2 reads SQIVND (reference sequence). CDR3 sequence reads: CASSKDRNSDTQYF. The CDR3, as DNA: TGTGCCAGTAGTAAGGACAGGAACTCAGATACGCAGTATTTT.

The chain couples TRBV15 to TRBJ2-1; a weak D match, TRBD2 (6 bases). The CDR3 has 18 amino acids. The germline V gene encodes CDR1 LNHNV and CDR2 YYDKDF (reference sequence). The V end was cut by 0 bases, the J end by 6 bases, with 21 bases between. The CDR3 DNA reads TGTGCCACCAGCAGAGATTGGGTCTCGGGAGCCCCCCTCAATGAGCAGTTCTTC. Protein sequence: CATSRDWVSGAPLNEQFF.